What follows are 5 T cell receptor beta chains derived from one specimen sequenced in a study of shared clonotypes between healthy human individuals (dated by TCRdb to 2020 to 2022). The receptor library was made with the immunoSEQ multiplex PCR assay. This is the immuneACCESS table as TCRdb keeps it, with only in-frame sequences that have V and J called. A part of the clones is gone; compared with another copy, unresolved V genes explain less than half, and the rest is unexplained. The sample table holds about 510,000 clones, of which 75% to 80% were seen once. The ten biggest clones cover approximately 12% of the sample. Sequencing was carried out using PBMCs. These receptor sequences come from a woman between 35 and 50 years old in good health. Some clones in this sample may be carry-over from other donors' samples.

This rearrangement joins TRBV11-3 to TRBJ2-3, with 12 nucleotides matching TRBD2. V dropped 5 bases and J dropped 2; count of bases not matched to a gene: 11. The CDR3 consists of 18 residues. Germline CDR1 and CDR2: SGHNT and YENEEA. The CDR3 is CASSPSTSGRQTTDTQYF. CDR3 bases: TGTGCCAGCAGCCCATCGACTAGCGGGAGACAAACCACAGATACGCAGTATTTT. Combining the CDR3 with reference TRBV11-3 and TRBJ2-3 gives the whole variable domain EAGVVQSPRYKIIEKKQPVAFWCNPISGHNTLYWYLQNLGQGPELLIRYENEEAVDDSQLPKDRFSAERLKGVDSTLKIQPAELGDSAVYLCASSPSTSGRQTTDTQYFGPGTRLTVL.

This chain links TRBV5-1 with TRBJ2-1; TRBD2 agrees at 15 bases. CDR3 length: 17 amino acids. Germline CDR1 SGHRS, CDR2 YFSETQ. V lost 4 bases to trimming and J lost 2 bases; unmatched junction nucleotides: 4. DNA of the CDR3: TGCGCCAGCAGCCCAGGACTAGCGGGAGGGGCCTACAATGAGCAGTTCTTC. Translated: CASSPGLAGGAYNEQFF.

This clone was recorded once. The chain employs TRBV29-1 and TRBJ2-1, with 10 bases fitting TRBD2. J lost 4 bases, V lost 1 base, and 4 bases had no gene match. The CDR3 runs 15 residues. The germline gives CDR1 SQVTM, CDR2 ANQGSEA. CDR3 sequence: CSVEGGTSDYNEQFF. DNA of the CDR3: TGCAGCGTTGAAGGTGGGACTAGCGATTACAATGAGCAGTTCTTC.

J is TRBJ2-7 and V is TRBV19, with D perhaps TRBD1 or TRBD2 (5 bases each). This CDR3 spans 15 amino acids. Germline CDR1 LNHDA, CDR2 SQIVND (reference sequence). V was shortened by 5 bases and J by 2 bases, with 16 bases between the two germline ends. The CDR3 DNA reads TGTGCCAGTAGTCCTCTGAGCCGGGGCACCTACGAGCAGTACTTC. This encodes CASSPLSRGTYEQYF.

In the case of this clone: Sequence at one end of the junction differs from germline and may be a read error. This chain connects TRBV7-2 to TRBJ2-7, with D unclear. The germline CDR1 and CDR2 sequences are SGHTA and FQGNSA. CDR3 size: 11 residues. This chain's CDR3 is CASSLGPRPTF. In DNA form, the CDR3 reads TGTGCCAGCAGCTTAGGGCCGCGACCAACTTTC.